Presented here are 28 T cell receptor beta chains from one specimen sequenced in a study of shared clonotypes between healthy human individuals. TCRdb keeps only in-frame clones here, not all; method: immunoSEQ multiplex PCR. The sample carries a few hundred thousand clones, over 60% recorded once. The sample was PBMCs. These TCRs come from a woman between 35 and 50 years old in good health. Some clones in this sample may be carry-over from other donors' samples.

There are a few counts of this clone. The CDR3 DNA sequence: TGTGCCAGCAGTGAGGGACAGAGGGTAGGAGAGACCCAGTACTTC. Its protein product is CASSEGQRVGETQYF. V gene TRBV2 combines with J gene TRBJ2-5; the match to TRBD1 covers 7 bases. This CDR3 has 15 amino acids. V shed 3 bases and J 4 bases; nucleotides not matched to a gene: 8. Per germline, CDR1 SNHLY and CDR2 FYNNEI.

The rearrangement uses TRBV5-1 and TRBJ2-6, with D unresolved. Deletions cut 4 bases from V and 0 bases from J, with 11 bases between. Germline V gene sequence: CDR1 SGHRS, CDR2 YFSETQ. The CDR3 covers 16 residues. CDR3 nucleotide sequence: TGCGCCAGCAGCCAAGAAGTCGGCTCTGGGGCCAACGTCCTGACTTTC. It specifies CASSQEVGSGANVLTF.

The chain's CDR3 is CSAEVTRDNEQFF. The CDR3 DNA reads as TGCAGCGCGGAAGTCACTAGGGACAATGAGCAGTTCTTC. This chain links TRBV29-1 with TRBJ2-1; weak D call: TRBD2 (5 bases). In germline, CDR1 is SQVTM, CDR2 ANQGSEA. V was cut by 7 bases and J by 5 bases, with 15 bases left in between. CDR3 size: 13 residues.

This clone was found once. This chain links TRBV9 with TRBJ2-6; the match to TRBD2 covers 7 bases. J gave up 1 base and V 4 bases, and 11 bases lay outside the gene matches. The V gene's germline CDR1 is SGDLS and CDR2 YYNGEE. The CDR3 loop spans 18 amino acids. The CDR3 reads CASSPRPGGASGANVLTF. The CDR3 region has the DNA TGTGCCAGCAGCCCACGACCGGGGGGAGCGTCTGGGGCCAACGTCCTGACTTTC.

This rearrangement joins TRBV6-1 to TRBJ2-7, with TRBD2 identical over 16 bases. The CDR3 is 15 residues long. The germline gives CDR1 MNHNS, CDR2 SASEGT. Unmatched junction bases numbered 7, after V lost 9 bases and J lost 5 bases. The CDR3, as DNA: TGTGCCAGTAGACAGGGACTAGCGGGAGGGAACGAGCAGTACTTC. Its protein product is CASRQGLAGGNEQYF.

V usage is TRBV10-1 and J usage is TRBJ2-1; D not certain. Germline CDR1 and CDR2: WNHNN and SYGVQD (reference sequence). Trimming removed 5 bases from V and 13 bases from J, with 21 bases in between. The CDR3 covers 14 residues. DNA for the CDR3: TGCGCCAGCAGTCCCCTCGATGGGCCCTCCGCTCAGTTCTTC. This translates into CASSPLDGPSAQFF.

The rearrangement links TRBV28 to TRBJ1-5; 7 bases align to TRBD1. Trimming took 6 bases from V and 7 from J; bases not matched to a gene: 12. The CDR3 extends over 15 amino acids. Germline V gene lookup returns CDR1 MDHEN and CDR2 SYDVKM. DNA for the CDR3: TGTGCCAGCAGCCCGCTCCAGGGCAGGGGGCAGCCCCAGCATTTT. This codes for CASSPLQGRGQPQHF.

The chain carries TRBV15 and TRBJ1-5; 7 bases agree with TRBD1. V lost 3 bases and J lost 7; bases outside the gene matches: 9. Germline assignment: CDR1 LNHNV and CDR2 YYDKDF (reference sequence). This CDR3 is built from 15 residues. The CDR3 here is CATSSESTGVQPQHF. CDR3 coding DNA: TGTGCCACCAGCAGTGAAAGCACAGGGGTACAGCCCCAGCATTTT. Using reference TRBV15 and TRBJ1-5 for the parts outside the CDR3, the full variable domain is DAMVIQNPRYQVTQFGKPVTLSCSQTLNHNVMYWYQQKSSQAPKLLFHYYDKDFNNEADTPDNFQSRRPNTSFCFLDIRSPGLGDTAMYLCATSSESTGVQPQHFGDGTRLSIL.

The CDR3 sequence is CASSLDSDQPQHF. The DNA for the CDR3 is TGTGCCAGCAGCTTAGACAGTGATCAGCCCCAGCATTTT. The chain has TRBV6-4 and TRBJ1-5; D possibly corresponds to TRBD1 (5 bases). Germline V CDR1 and CDR2: MRHNA, SNTAGT. This CDR3 has 13 residues. V was trimmed by 6 bases and J by 5 bases, leaving 11 bases between them.

As regards this clone: This could be a read error, since a much larger clone is one nucleotide away. The V gene is TRBV6-1, the J gene TRBJ1-3; no clear D gene. V gave up 1 base and J gave up 2 bases, with 9 bases separating them. The CDR3 runs to 15 residues. Germline CDR1 MNHNS, CDR2 SASEGT. The CDR3 coding sequence is TGTGCCAGCAGTGAAGGGCCCGACCCTGGAAACACCATATATTTT. It yields the protein CASSEGPDPGNTIYF.

V usage is TRBV7-2 and J usage is TRBJ2-1, with 10 bases fitting TRBD2. This CDR3 spans 17 amino acids. Germline V lookup: CDR1 SGHTA, CDR2 FQGNSA. J gave up 8 bases and V 1 base, and 11 bases lay outside the gene matches. The CDR3 DNA is TGTGCCAGCAGCTTAGGGGAGTTAGCGGGAGGATCCGATGAGCAGTTCTTC. Encoded protein: CASSLGELAGGSDEQFF.

The gene calls are TRBV11-2 and TRBJ2-1, with 9 bases fitting TRBD2. The germline gives CDR1 SGHAT, CDR2 FQNNGV. The V gene end was trimmed by 4 bases and the J gene end by 16 bases; junction bases not matched to a gene: 11. The CDR3 sequence is 13 residues long. The CDR3 region is CASSYGTSFMDFF. The CDR3 nucleotides read TGTGCCAGCAGCTATGGGACTAGCTTTATGGACTTCTTC.

The V gene is TRBV7-6, the J gene TRBJ2-7; no definite D call. V was trimmed by 3 bases and J by 2 bases, leaving 5 bases between them. The CDR3 covers 12 residues. Germline assignment: CDR1 SGHVS and CDR2 FNYEAQ. The CDR3 region is CASSLTPYEQYF. The DNA for the CDR3 is TGTGCCAGCAGCTTGACACCCTACGAGCAGTACTTC.

About this clone: Mismatch with germline at one junction end may stem from a read error. The chain carries TRBV29-1 and TRBJ2-7; 14 nucleotides match TRBD2. The germline gives CDR1 SQVTM, CDR2 ANQGSEA. This CDR3 comprises 13 residues. DNA of the CDR3: TGCAGCGTCGAAGGGACTAGCGGGAGTTCGCAGTACTTC. Protein product: CSVEGTSGSSQYF.

The rearrangement links TRBV30 to TRBJ1-1; TRBD1 might be the D (6 bases). Trimming removed 4 bases at V and 4 bases at J, with 13 bases between. Germline values: CDR1 GTSNPN, CDR2 SVGIG (reference sequence). The CDR3 has 13 residues. The DNA of the CDR3 is TGTGCCTGGATAAGGGGGTGGGGCACTGAAGCTTTCTTT. It yields the protein CAWIRGWGTEAFF.

The chain uses TRBV9 and TRBJ2-7; D unresolved. The V end was cut by 0 bases, the J end by 3 bases, with 10 bases between. Germline values: CDR1 SGDLS, CDR2 YYNGEE. The CDR3 runs 14 residues. In DNA form, the CDR3 reads TGTGCCAGCAGCGTAGGGATGGCAGGCTACGAGCAGTACTTC. It encodes CASSVGMAGYEQYF. The variable domain in full, completed from reference TRBV9 and TRBJ2-7, reads DSGVTQTPKHLITATGQRVTLRCSPRSGDLSVYWYQQSLDQGLQFLIQYYNGEERAKGNILERFSAQQFPDLHSELNLSSLELGDSALYFCASSVGMAGYEQYFGPGTRLTVT.

This clone occurred many times. The sample carries other DNA sequences with the same CDR3. V usage is TRBV5-1 and J usage is TRBJ2-1; 9 nucleotides match TRBD2. V trimming: 4 bases; J trimming: 9 bases; junction bases outside the gene matches: 8. The V gene's germline CDR1 is SGHRS and CDR2 YFSETQ. This CDR3 has 14 amino acids. CDR3 DNA sequence: TGCGCCAGCAGCGTAGCGGGAGACGGGGTTGAGCAGTTCTTC. The encoded protein is CASSVAGDGVEQFF. Using reference TRBV5-1 and TRBJ2-1 for the parts outside the CDR3, the full variable domain is KAGVTQTPRYLIKTRGQQVTLSCSPISGHRSVSWYQQTPGQGLQFLFEYFSETQRNKGNFPGRFSGRQFSNSRSEMNVSTLELGDSALYLCASSVAGDGVEQFFGPGTRLTVL.

J is TRBJ2-7 and V is TRBV15, with 7 bases identical to TRBD2. Looked up from germline, CDR1 is LNHNV and CDR2 is YYDKDF (reference sequence). CDR3 length: 14 amino acids. V lost 2 bases to trimming and J lost 5 bases; unmatched junction nucleotides: 6. The CDR3 nucleotides read TGTGCCACCAGCAGATCCCTTCTAGCGGACGAGCAGTACTTC. This sequence encodes CATSRSLLADEQYF.

The CDR3 region has the DNA TGTGCCAGCAGTGGCCGGGACAGTAGCAATCAGCCCCAGCATTTT. The encoded protein is CASSGRDSSNQPQHF. The chain employs TRBV6-1 and TRBJ1-5; 7 nucleotides line up with TRBD1. Per germline, CDR1 MNHNS and CDR2 SASEGT. V gave up 4 bases and J gave up 0 bases; unmatched junction bases: 3. This CDR3 has 15 amino acids.

With respect to this clone: This likely traces to a read error, being one base from a far larger clone. V and J are TRBV30 and TRBJ1-2; no definite D call. Trimming took off 2 bases at V and 8 bases at J, with 12 bases between the two ends. Germline CDR1 and CDR2: GTSNPN and SVGIG (reference sequence). The CDR3 sequence is 12 residues long. CDR3: CAWSSPVGGYTF. The CDR3 coding sequence is TGTGCCTGGAGTTCGCCCGTAGGAGGCTACACCTTC.

On this clone itself: Since a much larger clone is just one base distant, this may be a read error. The chain combines TRBV15 with TRBJ2-4; tentative D call: TRBD1 (6 bases). This CDR3 is 12 amino acids long. Germline V gives CDR1 LNHNV, CDR2 YYDKDF (reference sequence). The CDR3 bases are TGTGCCACCAGCAGAGTTGGGGACATTCGGTACTTC. Translation: CATSRVGDIRYF. Filled out from reference TRBV15 and TRBJ2-4, the complete variable domain reads DAMVIQNPRYQVTQFGKPVTLSCSQTLNHNVMYWYQQKSSQAPKLLFHYYDKDFNNEADTPDNFQSRRPNTSFCFLDIRSPGLGDTAMYLCATSRVGDIRYFGAGTRLSVL.

This rearrangement joins TRBV27 to TRBJ2-7, with 9 bases aligning to TRBD2. CDR1 MNHEY and CDR2 SMNVEV come from the germline V gene (reference sequence). V lost 6 bases to trimming and J lost 2 bases; unmatched junction nucleotides: 8. This CDR3 contains 15 residues. CDR3 sequence: CASRETSGGTYEQYF. CDR3 DNA sequence: TGTGCCAGCAGGGAGACTAGCGGAGGAACCTACGAGCAGTACTTC.

This sequence joins TRBV27 and TRBJ1-4, with 11 positions matching TRBD1. The CDR3 loop spans 15 amino acids. Germline V gene sequence: CDR1 MNHEY, CDR2 SMNVEV (reference sequence). V was clipped by 4 bases and J by 7 bases; unmatched bases: 5. In DNA, the CDR3 is TGTGCCAGCAGTTACTCGGGACAGGGGGGTGAAAAACTGTTTTTT. As protein: CASSYSGQGGEKLFF.

This clone was counted many times. The rearrangement joins TRBV2 to TRBJ2-5; 7 bases are shared with TRBD2. This CDR3 comprises 13 residues. CDR1 is SNHLY and CDR2 is FYNNEI in the germline V gene. The ends lost 5 bases at V and 4 bases at J; junction bases unmatched: 4. CDR3 protein: CASSTSAAETQYF. The DNA of the CDR3 is TGTGCCAGCAGTACTAGCGCTGCAGAGACCCAGTACTTC.

The chain couples TRBV10-3 to TRBJ2-7; 15 positions match TRBD2. This CDR3 spans 17 amino acids. V gave up 0 bases and J gave up 3 bases; unmatched junction bases: 3. The germline V gene has CDR1 ENHRY and CDR2 SYGVKD. The CDR3 DNA reads as TGTGCCATCAGTGAGTCAGGACTAGCGGGAGGGGTCTACGAGCAGTACTTC. It yields the protein CAISESGLAGGVYEQYF.

The V gene is TRBV18, the J gene TRBJ2-7; TRBD2 matches at 7 bases. Germline V gene data show CDR1 as KGHSH and CDR2 as LQKENI. Trimming cost V 2 bases and J 1 base; bases outside gene matches: 5. This CDR3 comprises 15 residues. CDR3 DNA: TGTGCCAGCTCACCAGCGGGAGAGGTTTCCTACGAGCAGTACTTC. Its protein product is CASSPAGEVSYEQYF.

This clone was seen at least ten times. This chain links TRBV4-2 with TRBJ2-1; perhaps TRBD2 as D (5 bases). Germline V gene data show CDR1 as LGHNA and CDR2 as YNFKEQ. Between the trimmed V and J ends, which lost 0 bases and 10 bases, there was a span of 19 bases. The CDR3 extends over 16 amino acids. The CDR3 is CASSQDSASPTIEQFF. The CDR3 DNA sequence: TGTGCCAGCAGCCAAGATAGTGCTAGCCCGACAATAGAGCAGTTCTTC.

The table lists this clone with a count of one. The chain joins TRBV28 to TRBJ2-7, with 10 bases that match TRBD1. The V gene end was trimmed by 6 bases and the J gene end by 5 bases; junction bases not matched to a gene: 7. This CDR3 comprises 14 residues. Germline V gene sequence: CDR1 MDHEN, CDR2 SYDVKM. CDR3 coding DNA: TGTGCCAGCAGCCGGGACAGGGGCGTTAACGAGCAGTACTTC. Translating it yields CASSRDRGVNEQYF.